This T cell receptor (beta chain) was retrieved from a study of cytomegalovirus exposure and HLA in healthy donors. Measured with immunoSEQ multiplex PCR; TCRdb has only the in-frame clones, and not every one. Here the sample spans a few hundred thousand clones, 75% to 90% being singletons. Note on this clone: Antigen specificity is unknown.

Deletions cut 3 bases from V and 7 bases from J, with 21 bases between. CDR1 and CDR2 from the germline V gene are SEHNR and FQNEAQ (reference sequence). The CDR3 is made up of 17 amino acids. Findings and caveats of the study: Cytomegalovirus association was listed for 150 to 200 TCR beta chains. Whilst most TCR sequences proved rare, a subset of public TCRs occurred across many donors. Reports credit the classifier with highly specific, highly sensitive diagnosis of cytomegalovirus status.

This receptor was taken from a woman in her late teens or twenties in good health and CMV-seronegative. The sequenced sample consisted of PBMCs. V and J are TRBV7-9 and TRBJ2-2, with D tentatively TRBD2 (5 bases). The CDR3 here is CASSLSVLRAPGGELFF. DNA of the CDR3: TGTGCCAGCAGCTTGAGCGTTTTGAGGGCCCCCGGCGGGGAGCTGTTTTTT.